This TCR beta chain was identified during a study of metastatic and nonmetastatic thyroid tumors. About the research overall: The comparison covered peripheral blood and tumor or nodule tissue in malignant and benign thyroid patients.

Findings of the study overall: Reports indicated that malignant thyroid tumors showed significantly higher TCR beta diversity than benign nodules did, in blood and tumor.

Trimming shortened V by 5 bases and J by 1 base, and 9 bases separated the two germline ends. The CDR3 is 13 residues long. The germline gives CDR1 MDHEN, CDR2 SYDVKM. Ahead of thyroid surgery, no patient had received treatment of any kind. In the original workflow: A distant-metastasis classifier for papillary thyroid cancer was built using CDR3 differences across clinicopathological groups. From the PCR reads, TCRdb re-called clones with MiXCR. TCRdb's processing, not the authors' own work, is the source of the V and J calls. The sample lists over 25,000 clones, 15% to 20% occurring once. This clone came up many times. Its specificity is not known.

The sample comprised blood. The chain uses TRBV28 and TRBJ2-7; D is uncertain. The receptor's source is a female donor with papillary thyroid cancer or a benign thyroid nodule (not recorded which). Some clones in this sample may be carry-over from other donors' samples. The CDR3 DNA reads as TGTGCCAGCAGTCTCCCAATATCCTACGAGCAGTACTTC. It translates to CASSLPISYEQYF.